This T cell receptor (beta chain) was found in a study of blood T cell repertoires in COVID-19. Study in general: COVID-19 samples, acute and convalescent, were from the United States, Italy and Spain.

Repertoires were generated with immunoSEQ multiplex PCR, while TCRdb's copy carries only in-frame clones and drops some. Of about 260,000 clones in the sample, about 88% were seen once. The junction had 11 bases not matched to a gene; V was cut back by 0 bases and J by 5 bases. The CDR3 consists of 19 residues. CDR1 and CDR2 from the germline V gene are ENHRY and SYGVKD. The clonotype comes from a man between 18 and 35 years old with active or convalescent COVID-19. The sample consisted of peripheral blood. V usage is TRBV10-3 and J usage is TRBJ2-2; TRBD2 matches 11 bases. The CDR3 DNA reads TGTGCCATCAGTGAGTCGAGCTCGAGGACTAGCGGGTCGACCGGGGAGCTGTTTTTT. It is translated as CAISESSSRTSGSTGELFF.